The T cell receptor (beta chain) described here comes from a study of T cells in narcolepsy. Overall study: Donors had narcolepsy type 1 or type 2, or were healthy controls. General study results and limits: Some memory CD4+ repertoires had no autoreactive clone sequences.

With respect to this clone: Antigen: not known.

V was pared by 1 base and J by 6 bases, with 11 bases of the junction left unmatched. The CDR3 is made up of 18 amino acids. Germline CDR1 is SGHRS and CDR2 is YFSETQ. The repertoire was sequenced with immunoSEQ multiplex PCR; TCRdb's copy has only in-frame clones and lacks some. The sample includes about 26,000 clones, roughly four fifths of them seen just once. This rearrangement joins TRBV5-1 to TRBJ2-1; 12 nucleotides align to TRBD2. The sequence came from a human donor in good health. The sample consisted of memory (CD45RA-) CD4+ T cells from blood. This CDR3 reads CASSLTSGGSPGRNEQFF. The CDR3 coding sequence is TGCGCCAGCAGCTTGACTAGCGGGGGGTCCCCGGGGCGCAATGAGCAGTTCTTC.